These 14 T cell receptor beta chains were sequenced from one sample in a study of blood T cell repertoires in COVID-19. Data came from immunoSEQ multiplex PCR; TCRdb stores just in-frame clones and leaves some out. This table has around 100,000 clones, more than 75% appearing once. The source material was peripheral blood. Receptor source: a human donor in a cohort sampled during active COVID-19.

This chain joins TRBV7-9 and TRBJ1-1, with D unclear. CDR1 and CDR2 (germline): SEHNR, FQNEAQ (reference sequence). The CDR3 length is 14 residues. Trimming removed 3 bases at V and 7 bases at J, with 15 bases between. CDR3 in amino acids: CASSFSVTRGEAFF. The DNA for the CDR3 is TGTGCCAGCAGCTTTAGTGTTACCCGGGGTGAAGCTTTCTTT.

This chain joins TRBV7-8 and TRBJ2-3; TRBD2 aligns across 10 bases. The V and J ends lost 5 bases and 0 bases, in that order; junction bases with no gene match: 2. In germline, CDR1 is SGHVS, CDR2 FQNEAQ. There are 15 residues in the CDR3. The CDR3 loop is CASSHSGGSTDTQYF. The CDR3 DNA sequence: TGTGCCAGCAGCCATAGCGGGGGGAGCACAGATACGCAGTATTTT.

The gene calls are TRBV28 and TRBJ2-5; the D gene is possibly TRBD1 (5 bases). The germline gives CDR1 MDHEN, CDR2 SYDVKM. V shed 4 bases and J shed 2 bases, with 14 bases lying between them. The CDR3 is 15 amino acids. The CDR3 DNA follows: TGTGCCAGCAGTTCCCCAGGGCAGCTTCAAGAGACCCAGTACTTC. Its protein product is CASSSPGQLQETQYF.

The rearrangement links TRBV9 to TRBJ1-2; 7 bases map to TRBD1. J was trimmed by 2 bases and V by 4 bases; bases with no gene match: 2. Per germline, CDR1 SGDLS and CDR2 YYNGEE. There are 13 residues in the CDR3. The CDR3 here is CASSLQGNYGYTF. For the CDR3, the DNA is TGTGCCAGCAGCCTACAGGGGAACTATGGCTACACCTTC.

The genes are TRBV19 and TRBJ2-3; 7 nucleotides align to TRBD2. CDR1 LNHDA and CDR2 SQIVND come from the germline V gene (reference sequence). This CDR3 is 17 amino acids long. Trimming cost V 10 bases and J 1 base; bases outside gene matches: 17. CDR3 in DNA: TGTGCCACTGGGAGGCTAGCGGACTGGGAGGGCACAGATACGCAGTATTTT. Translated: CATGRLADWEGTDTQYF.

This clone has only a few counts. The CDR3 region has the DNA TGTGCCAGCAGTGAACAGGGTAGAAACCAAGAGACCCAGTACTTC. Its translation is CASSEQGRNQETQYF. V usage is TRBV2 and J usage is TRBJ2-5; TRBD1 is a possible D gene (5 bases). Germline values: CDR1 SNHLY, CDR2 FYNNEI. V shed 2 bases and J shed 0 bases, with 10 bases lying between them. The CDR3 consists of 15 residues.

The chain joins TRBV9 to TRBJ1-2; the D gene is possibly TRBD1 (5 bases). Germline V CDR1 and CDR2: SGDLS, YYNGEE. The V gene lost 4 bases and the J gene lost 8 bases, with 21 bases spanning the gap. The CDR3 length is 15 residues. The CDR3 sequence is CASSPPAGRSGGYTF. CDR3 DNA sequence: TGTGCCAGCAGCCCCCCAGCGGGGCGCTCGGGAGGCTACACCTTC.

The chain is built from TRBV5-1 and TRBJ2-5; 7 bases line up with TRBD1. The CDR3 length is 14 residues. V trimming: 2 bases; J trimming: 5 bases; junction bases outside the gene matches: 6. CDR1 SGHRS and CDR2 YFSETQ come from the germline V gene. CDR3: CASSLYSGGETQYF. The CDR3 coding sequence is TGCGCCAGCAGCTTATACTCAGGGGGTGAGACCCAGTACTTC.

The CDR3 here is CASSPGGPDYGYTF. DNA of the CDR3: TGTGCCAGTAGTCCCGGAGGGCCAGACTATGGCTACACCTTC. This chain connects TRBV19 to TRBJ1-2; D unresolved. Trimming took off 5 bases at V and 3 bases at J, with 13 bases between the two ends. The germline gives CDR1 LNHDA, CDR2 SQIVND (reference sequence). The CDR3 is 14 amino acids.

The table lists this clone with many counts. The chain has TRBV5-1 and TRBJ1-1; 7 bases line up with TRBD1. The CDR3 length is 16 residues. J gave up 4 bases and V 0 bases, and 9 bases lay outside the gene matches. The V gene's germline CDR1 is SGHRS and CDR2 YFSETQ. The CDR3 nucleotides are TGCGCCAGCAGCTTGGGGACAGGCAATAAAATCACTGAAGCTTTCTTT. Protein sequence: CASSLGTGNKITEAFF.

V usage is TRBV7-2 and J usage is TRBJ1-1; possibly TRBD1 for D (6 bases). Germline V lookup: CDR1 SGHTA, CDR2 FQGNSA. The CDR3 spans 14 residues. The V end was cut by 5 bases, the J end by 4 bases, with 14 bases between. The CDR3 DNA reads TGTGCCAGCAGCACTCTGACAGGTCCCACTGAAGCTTTCTTT. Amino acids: CASSTLTGPTEAFF.

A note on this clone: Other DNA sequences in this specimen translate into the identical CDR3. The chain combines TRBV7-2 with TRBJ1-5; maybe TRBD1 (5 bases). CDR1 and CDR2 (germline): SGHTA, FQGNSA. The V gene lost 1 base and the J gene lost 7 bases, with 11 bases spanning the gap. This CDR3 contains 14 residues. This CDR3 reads CASSLDGGEQPQHF. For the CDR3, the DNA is TGTGCCAGCAGCTTAGACGGGGGGGAGCAGCCCCAGCATTTT.

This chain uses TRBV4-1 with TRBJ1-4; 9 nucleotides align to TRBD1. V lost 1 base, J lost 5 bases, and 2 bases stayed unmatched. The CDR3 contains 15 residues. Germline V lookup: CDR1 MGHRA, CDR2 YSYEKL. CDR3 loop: CASSQVGTGNEKLFF. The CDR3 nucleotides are TGCGCCAGCAGCCAAGTCGGGACAGGGAATGAAAAACTGTTTTTT.

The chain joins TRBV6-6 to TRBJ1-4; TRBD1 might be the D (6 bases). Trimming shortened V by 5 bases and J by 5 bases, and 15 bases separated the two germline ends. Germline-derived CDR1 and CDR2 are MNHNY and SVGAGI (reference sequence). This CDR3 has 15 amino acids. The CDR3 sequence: CASSPHREVNEKLFF. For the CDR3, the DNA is TGTGCCAGCAGTCCCCACAGGGAAGTGAATGAAAAACTGTTTTTT.